Detailed here is one TCR beta chain. What it recognizes is unknown. The sample is drawn from a study of follicular helper T cells after annual influenza vaccination. Study context: For some subjects, blood spans the 2013-2014, 2014-2015 and 2015-2016 annual vaccinations.

Sequencing used immunoSEQ multiplex PCR; TCRdb keeps in-frame clones, though not all of them. The data hold roughly 7,100 clones, with around 85% observed a single time. General study findings and limits: Undersampling of the much larger non-cTfh compartments could not be excluded for influenza clone enrichment. ICOS+CD38+ cTfh clonality change tracked circulating plasmablast frequency change.

The CDR3 is 12 residues long. The V end lost 1 base, the J end lost 4 bases, and 2 bases lay between the germline ends. The germline gives CDR1 LNHNV, CDR2 YYDKDF (reference sequence). Time point described: 2015-2016 season, 7 days after influenza vaccination. V is TRBV15 and J is TRBJ1-5; D not resolved. Sequencing used CXCR5- memory CD4+ T cells sorted from blood, obtained 7 days after influenza vaccination. The TCR sequence derives from an adult who received the influenza vaccine. In nucleotides, the CDR3 is TGTGCCACCAGCAGAGGGAATCAGCCCCAGCATTTT. Amino acids: CATSRGNQPQHF.